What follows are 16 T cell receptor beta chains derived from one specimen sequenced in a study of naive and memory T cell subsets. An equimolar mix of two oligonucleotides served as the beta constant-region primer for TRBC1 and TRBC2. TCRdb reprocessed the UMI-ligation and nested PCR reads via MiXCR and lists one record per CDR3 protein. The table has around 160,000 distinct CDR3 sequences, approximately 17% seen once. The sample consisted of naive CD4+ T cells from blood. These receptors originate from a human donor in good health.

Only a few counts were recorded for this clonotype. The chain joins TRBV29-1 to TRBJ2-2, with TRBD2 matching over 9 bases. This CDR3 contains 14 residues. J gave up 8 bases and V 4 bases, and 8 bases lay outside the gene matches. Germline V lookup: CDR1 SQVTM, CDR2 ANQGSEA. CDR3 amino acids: CSVGGLARGGELFF. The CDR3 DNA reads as TGCAGCGTTGGGGGACTAGCTCGAGGAGGGGAGCTGTTTTTT.

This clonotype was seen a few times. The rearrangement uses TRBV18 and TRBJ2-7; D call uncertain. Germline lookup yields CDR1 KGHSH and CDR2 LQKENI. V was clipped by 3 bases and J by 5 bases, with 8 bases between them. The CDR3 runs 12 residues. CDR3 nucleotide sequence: TGTGCCAGCTCACCGACCGGTGACGAGCAGTACTTC. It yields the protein CASSPTGDEQYF.

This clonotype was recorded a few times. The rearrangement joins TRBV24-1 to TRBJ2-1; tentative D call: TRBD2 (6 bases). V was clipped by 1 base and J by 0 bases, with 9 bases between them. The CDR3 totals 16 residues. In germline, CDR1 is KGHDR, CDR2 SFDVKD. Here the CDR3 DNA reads TGTGCCACCAGTGATTTCGGAGGGAGCTCCTACAATGAGCAGTTCTTC. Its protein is CATSDFGGSSYNEQFF.

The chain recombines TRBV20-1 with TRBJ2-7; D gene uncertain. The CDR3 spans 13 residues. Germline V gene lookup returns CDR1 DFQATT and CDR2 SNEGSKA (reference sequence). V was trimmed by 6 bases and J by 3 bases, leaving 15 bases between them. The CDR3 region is CSAVSLTLYEQYF. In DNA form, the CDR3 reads TGCAGTGCCGTGAGCTTGACCCTCTACGAGCAGTACTTC.

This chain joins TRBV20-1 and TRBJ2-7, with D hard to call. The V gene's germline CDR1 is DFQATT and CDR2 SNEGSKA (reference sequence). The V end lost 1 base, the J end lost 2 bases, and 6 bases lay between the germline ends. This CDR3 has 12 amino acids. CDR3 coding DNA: TGCAGTGCTAGAGTCCGGGCCTACGAGCAGTACTTC. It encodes CSARVRAYEQYF.

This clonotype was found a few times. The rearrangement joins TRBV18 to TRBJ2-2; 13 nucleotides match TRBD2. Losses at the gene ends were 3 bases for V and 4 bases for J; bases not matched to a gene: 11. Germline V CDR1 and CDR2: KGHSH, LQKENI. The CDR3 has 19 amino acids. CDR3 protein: CASSPRDGRTSGSTGELFF. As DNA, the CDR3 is TGTGCCAGCTCACCTAGGGACGGAAGGACTAGCGGGAGCACCGGGGAGCTGTTTTTT.

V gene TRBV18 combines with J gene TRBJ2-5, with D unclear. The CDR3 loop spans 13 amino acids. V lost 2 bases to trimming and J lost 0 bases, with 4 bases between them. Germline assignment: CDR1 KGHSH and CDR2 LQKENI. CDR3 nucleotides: TGTGCCAGCTCACCAAATTACCAAGAGACCCAGTACTTC. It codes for CASSPNYQETQYF. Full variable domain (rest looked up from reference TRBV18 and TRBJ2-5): NAGVMQNPRHLVRRRGQEARLRCSPMKGHSHVYWYRQLPEEGLKFMVYLQKENIIDESGMPKERFSAEFPKEGPSILRIQQVVRGDSAAYFCASSPNYQETQYFGPGTRLLVL.

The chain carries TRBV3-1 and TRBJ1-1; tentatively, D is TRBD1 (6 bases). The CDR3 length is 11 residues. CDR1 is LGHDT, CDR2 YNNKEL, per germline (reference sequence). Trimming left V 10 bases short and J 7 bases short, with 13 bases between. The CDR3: CATGTLNEAFF. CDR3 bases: TGTGCCACCGGGACACTGAATGAAGCTTTCTTT.

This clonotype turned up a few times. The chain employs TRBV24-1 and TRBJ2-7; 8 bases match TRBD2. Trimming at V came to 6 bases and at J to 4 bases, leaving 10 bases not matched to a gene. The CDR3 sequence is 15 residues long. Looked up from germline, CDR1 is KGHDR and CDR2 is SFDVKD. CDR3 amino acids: CATSPSPGRGYEQYF. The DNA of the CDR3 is TGTGCCACCAGTCCAAGTCCCGGGAGGGGGTACGAGCAGTACTTC.

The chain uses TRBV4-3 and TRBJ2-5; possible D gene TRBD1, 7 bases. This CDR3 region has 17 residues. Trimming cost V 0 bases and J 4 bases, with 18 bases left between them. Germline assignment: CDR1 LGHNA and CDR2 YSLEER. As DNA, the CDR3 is TGCGCCAGCAGCCAAGATTGGCGACAGGGACTCAGAGAGACCCAGTACTTC. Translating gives CASSQDWRQGLRETQYF.

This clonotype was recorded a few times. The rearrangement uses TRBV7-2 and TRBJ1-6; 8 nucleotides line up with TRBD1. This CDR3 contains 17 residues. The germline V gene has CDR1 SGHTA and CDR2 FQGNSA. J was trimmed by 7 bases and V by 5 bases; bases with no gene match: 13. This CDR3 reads CASSNGQGLGWNSPLHF. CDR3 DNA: TGTGCCAGCAGCAACGGACAGGGCCTAGGATGGAATTCACCCCTCCACTTT.

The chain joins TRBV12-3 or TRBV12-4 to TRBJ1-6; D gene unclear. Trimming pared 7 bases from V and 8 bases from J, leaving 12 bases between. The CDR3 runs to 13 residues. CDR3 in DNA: TGTGCCAGCACCTTCGCCCGAGATTCACCCCTCCACTTT. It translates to CASTFARDSPLHF.

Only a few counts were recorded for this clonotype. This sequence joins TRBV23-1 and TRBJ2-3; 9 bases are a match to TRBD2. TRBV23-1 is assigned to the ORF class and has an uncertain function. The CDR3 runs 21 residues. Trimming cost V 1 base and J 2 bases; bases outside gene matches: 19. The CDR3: CASSQFGIRASGEASTDTQYF. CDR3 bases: TGCGCCAGCAGTCAATTTGGGATTCGGGCTAGCGGGGAGGCCTCCACAGATACGCAGTATTTT.

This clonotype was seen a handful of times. The CDR3, as DNA: TGTGCCAGCAGCTCGGGACTAGTTTCCTACAATGAGCAGTTCTTC. Its protein product is CASSSGLVSYNEQFF. The genes are TRBV7-2 and TRBJ2-1, with 8 bases lining up with TRBD2. This CDR3 comprises 15 residues. The ends lost 4 bases at V and 1 base at J; junction bases unmatched: 3. Germline V lookup: CDR1 SGHTA, CDR2 FQGNSA.

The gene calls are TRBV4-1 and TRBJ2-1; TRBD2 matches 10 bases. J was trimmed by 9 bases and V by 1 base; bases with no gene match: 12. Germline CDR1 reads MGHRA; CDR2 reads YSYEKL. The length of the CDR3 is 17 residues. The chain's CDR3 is CASSQAQLAGASTEQFF. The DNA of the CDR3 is TGCGCCAGCAGCCAAGCCCAGCTAGCGGGAGCGTCGACTGAGCAGTTCTTC.

The CDR3 nucleotides are TGTGCCAGCAGCCAAACTGCGACCCCAGATGAGCAGTTCTTC. Protein sequence: CASSQTATPDEQFF. The rearrangement joins TRBV6-6 to TRBJ2-1; D gene ambiguous. The germline CDR1 and CDR2 sequences are MNHNY and SVGAGI (reference sequence). This CDR3 is 14 amino acids long. With 6 bases removed from V and 8 bases from J, the gap between germline ends came to 17 bases.